A single sample gave rise to the 28 T cell receptor beta chains below, sequenced in a study of T cell responses to AZD1222 COVID-19 vaccine. TCRdb's copy holds only in-frame clones and misses some; the assay was immunoSEQ multiplex PCR. This table holds 140,000 to 150,000 clones, approximately 89% found once. Sequencing used peripheral blood, obtained 28 days after the second AZD1222 dose. The receptors were gathered from an adult who received the AZD1222 COVID-19 vaccine.

The rearrangement joins TRBV11-3 to TRBJ1-4; D remains unclear. The length of the CDR3 is 16 residues. Trimming cost V 0 bases and J 7 bases, with 15 bases left between them. The V gene's germline CDR1 is SGHNT and CDR2 YENEEA. The CDR3 protein is CASSLDPTERPEKLFF. The CDR3 DNA follows: TGTGCCAGCAGCTTAGATCCCACAGAGCGCCCTGAAAAACTGTTTTTT. Filled out from reference TRBV11-3 and TRBJ1-4, the complete variable domain reads EAGVVQSPRYKIIEKKQPVAFWCNPISGHNTLYWYLQNLGQGPELLIRYENEEAVDDSQLPKDRFSAERLKGVDSTLKIQPAELGDSAVYLCASSLDPTERPEKLFFGSGTQLSVL.

The chain joins TRBV18 to TRBJ2-5, with 7 bases aligning to TRBD2. The CDR3 covers 16 residues. The junction had 9 bases not matched to a gene; V was cut back by 4 bases and J by 1 base. Germline V gives CDR1 KGHSH, CDR2 LQKENI. The CDR3 DNA reads as TGTGCCAGCTCACAGACTAGTCCTAGCGGCCAAGAGACCCAGTACTTC. Amino acid sequence: CASSQTSPSGQETQYF.

CDR3 DNA: TGTGCCAGCAGTGATCAACTAGCGGGAGTCTCCGGGGAGCTGTTTTTT. Translation: CASSDQLAGVSGELFF. This chain connects TRBV2 to TRBJ2-2, with 11 bases aligning to TRBD2. This CDR3 is 16 amino acids long. Germline assignment: CDR1 SNHLY and CDR2 FYNNEI. V shed 3 bases, J shed 6 bases, and the junction held 6 bases outside the gene matches. The entire variable domain, with the rest obtained from reference TRBV2 and TRBJ2-2, is as follows: EPEVTQTPSHQVTQMGQEVILRCVPISNHLYFYWYRQILGQKVEFLVSFYNNEISEKSEIFDDQFSVERPDGSNFTLKIRSTKLEDSAMYFCASSDQLAGVSGELFFGEGSRLTVL.

The chain employs TRBV5-1 and TRBJ1-1; D not certain. Germline CDR1 SGHRS, CDR2 YFSETQ. The CDR3 length is 14 residues. With 2 bases removed from V and 4 bases from J, the gap between germline ends came to 12 bases. The CDR3 sequence: CASSFGMWSTEAFF. CDR3 nucleotide sequence: TGCGCCAGCAGCTTTGGCATGTGGAGCACTGAAGCTTTCTTT.

The V call is TRBV4-1, the J call TRBJ2-7; D not certain. This CDR3 spans 13 amino acids. The V gene's germline CDR1 is MGHRA and CDR2 YSYEKL. Trimming shortened V by 0 bases and J by 2 bases, and 5 bases separated the two germline ends. CDR3 DNA: TGCGCCAGCAGCCAAGAGGACCCCTACGAGCAGTACTTC. Protein product: CASSQEDPYEQYF.

The J gene is TRBJ2-7, the V gene TRBV5-4, with 9 bases lining up with TRBD1. The CDR3 is made up of 16 amino acids. The junction had 7 bases not matched to a gene; V was cut back by 3 bases and J by 0 bases. Germline loops: CDR1 SGHNT, CDR2 YYREEE (reference sequence). Here the CDR3 reads CASSSGQGTGSYEQYF. In nucleotides, the CDR3 is TGTGCCAGCAGCTCCGGACAGGGGACAGGCTCCTACGAGCAGTACTTC.

The chain employs TRBV6-5 and TRBJ1-3; D is uncertain. CDR3 length: 11 amino acids. Trimming removed 7 bases from V and 7 bases from J, with 8 bases in between. Germline CDR1 reads MNHEY; CDR2 reads SVGAGI. CDR3 sequence reads: CASTFNNTIYF. The CDR3 DNA reads TGTGCCAGCACTTTCAATAACACCATATATTTT.

The rearrangement uses TRBV25-1 and TRBJ2-1; TRBD1 matches at 10 bases. The CDR3 runs 15 residues. Trimming cost V 10 bases and J 9 bases; bases outside gene matches: 15. CDR1 MGHDK and CDR2 SYGVNS come from the germline V gene. CDR3 residues: CATSGQGLWFGEQFF. The CDR3 DNA reads as TGTGCCACCTCGGGACAGGGGTTATGGTTCGGTGAGCAGTTCTTC.

The chain combines TRBV27 with TRBJ2-7, with 9 bases lining up with TRBD1. Germline CDR1 MNHEY, CDR2 SMNVEV (reference sequence). The CDR3 spans 16 residues. J was trimmed by 0 bases and V by 5 bases; bases with no gene match: 8. CDR3 DNA: TGTGCCAGCAGTCCCGGGACAGGGAAAGGCTCCTACGAGCAGTACTTC. Encoded protein: CASSPGTGKGSYEQYF.

The V call is TRBV5-6, the J call TRBJ1-4; D unclear. The CDR3 totals 14 residues. V lost 3 bases and J 8 bases, leaving 14 bases between the germline ends. CDR1 SGHDT and CDR2 YYEEEE come from the germline V gene. In nucleotides, the CDR3 is TGTGCCAGCAGCTCTTGGGGTGGTGGCGAAAAACTGTTTTTT. Amino acids: CASSSWGGGEKLFF.

The CDR3: CASSPTSGTEAFF. The CDR3, as DNA: TGCGCCAGCAGCCCCACTAGTGGAACTGAAGCTTTCTTT. This chain links TRBV4-1 with TRBJ1-1; no firm D call. CDR3 length: 13 amino acids. V lost 4 bases and J lost 5, with 11 bases in between. Germline V gene lookup returns CDR1 MGHRA and CDR2 YSYEKL.

This chain links TRBV9 with TRBJ2-1; 7 bases map to TRBD2. CDR3 length: 21 residues. With 4 bases clipped from V and 0 bases from J, the junction kept 22 bases outside the gene matches. Per germline, CDR1 SGDLS and CDR2 YYNGEE. The chain's CDR3 is CASSHQRRNFVAGSSYNEQFF. CDR3 nucleotide sequence: TGTGCCAGCAGCCATCAGCGTAGAAATTTCGTAGCGGGTAGCTCCTACAATGAGCAGTTCTTC.

Worth noting for this clone: A read error may produce the germline difference seen at one junction end. CDR3 sequence reads: CASSRTSGRAEYGDERYF. The CDR3 DNA reads TGTGCCAGTAGTCGAACTAGCGGGAGGGCCGAGTATGGCGACGAGCGGTACTTC. J is TRBJ2-7 and V is TRBV19, with 13 nucleotides matching TRBD2. Germline V gene sequence: CDR1 LNHDA, CDR2 SQIVND (reference sequence). The CDR3 runs 18 residues.

This clone was seen a handful of times. The chain links TRBV4-3 to TRBJ2-2; D remains ambiguous. This CDR3 spans 14 amino acids. The germline gives CDR1 LGHNA, CDR2 YSLEER. Between the trimmed V and J ends, which lost 0 bases and 6 bases, there was a span of 8 bases. In nucleotides, the CDR3 is TGCGCCAGCAGCCAAGATAGGATGGCCGGGGAGCTGTTTTTT. This translates into CASSQDRMAGELFF.

The J gene is TRBJ1-1, the V gene TRBV27; D is unclear. V was cut by 2 bases and J by 0 bases, with 10 bases left in between. Germline V lookup: CDR1 MNHEY, CDR2 SMNVEV (reference sequence). The CDR3 is 15 residues long. For the CDR3, the DNA is TGTGCCAGCAGTTTAACGAGGAACATGAACACTGAAGCTTTCTTT. Translating gives CASSLTRNMNTEAFF.

The rearrangement links TRBV4-1 to TRBJ1-1; no definite D call. This CDR3 is 15 amino acids long. Germline-derived CDR1 and CDR2 are MGHRA and YSYEKL. Trimming stripped 1 base from V and 1 base from J, with 10 bases between. The CDR3 DNA follows: TGCGCCAGCAGCCAAGTCCCCCGGGGGAACACTGAAGCTTTCTTT. This gives the protein CASSQVPRGNTEAFF.

CDR3: CASSLQGAGMGGYTF. The CDR3 DNA reads TGCGCCAGCAGCTTGCAAGGCGCCGGGATGGGTGGCTACACCTTC. The rearrangement uses TRBV5-1 and TRBJ1-2, with no clear D. The CDR3 length is 15 residues. The V and J ends lost 1 base and 7 bases respectively, with 17 bases between them. CDR1 is SGHRS and CDR2 is YFSETQ in the germline V gene.

This chain uses TRBV6-2 or TRBV6-3 with TRBJ1-5; D might be TRBD1 (6 bases). With 6 bases removed from V and 0 bases from J, the gap between germline ends came to 9 bases. The CDR3 length is 14 residues. CDR1 and CDR2 (germline): MNHEY, SVGEGT. The CDR3: CASSGGPSNQPQHF. In DNA, the CDR3 is TGTGCCAGCAGCGGGGGCCCTAGCAATCAGCCCCAGCATTTT.

The chain recombines TRBV6-5 with TRBJ1-2; D possibly corresponds to TRBD1 (5 bases). Germline V gene lookup returns CDR1 MNHEY and CDR2 SVGAGI. V was shortened by 8 bases and J by 8 bases, with 18 bases between the two germline ends. The CDR3 runs 13 residues. As DNA, the CDR3 is TGTGCCAGCCGAAGGTCGGGGGAGCGCGGCTACACCTTC. Protein sequence: CASRRSGERGYTF.

CDR3 region: CASSLRGGRGTDTQYF. DNA for the CDR3: TGTGCCAGCAGTTTAAGGGGGGGAAGGGGCACAGATACGCAGTATTTT. The chain links TRBV7-2 to TRBJ2-3; possible D gene TRBD2, 7 bases. Between the trimmed V and J ends, which lost 6 bases and 1 base, there was a span of 17 bases. CDR3 size: 16 residues. The germline V gene has CDR1 SGHTA and CDR2 FQGNSA.

The V call is TRBV25-1, the J call TRBJ2-2; 10 nucleotides match TRBD2. Germline V gene lookup returns CDR1 MGHDK and CDR2 SYGVNS. The J segment lost 2 bases and the V segment lost 2 bases, leaving 8 bases of the junction unmatched. This CDR3 has 18 amino acids. The CDR3: CASSERSLAGVNTGELFF. CDR3 coding DNA: TGTGCCAGCAGTGAAAGGTCTCTAGCGGGAGTTAACACCGGGGAGCTGTTTTTT.

This chain's CDR3 is CAISESTRGKYSNQPQHF. CDR3 coding DNA: TGTGCCATCAGTGAGTCGACGAGGGGAAAATATAGCAATCAGCCCCAGCATTTT. The chain recombines TRBV10-3 with TRBJ1-5, with D possibly being TRBD1 (5 bases). Germline V CDR1 and CDR2: ENHRY, SYGVKD. The V and J ends lost 0 bases and 0 bases respectively, with 15 bases between them. The CDR3 length is 18 residues.

The chain carries TRBV5-6 and TRBJ1-1, with 10 nucleotides matching TRBD1. After removal of 5 bases from V and 8 bases from J, the junction contained 6 bases not matched to a gene. Germline V CDR1 and CDR2: SGHDT, YYEEEE. This CDR3 has 13 amino acids. CDR3 nucleotides: TGTGCCAGCAGAGAACGACAGGGGGCAGAAGCTTTCTTT. It specifies CASRERQGAEAFF. Using reference TRBV5-6 and TRBJ1-1 for the parts outside the CDR3, the full variable domain is DAGVTQSPTHLIKTRGQQVTLRCSPKSGHDTVSWYQQALGQGPQFIFQYYEEEERQRGNFPDRFSGHQFPNYSSELNVNALLLGDSALYLCASRERQGAEAFFGQGTRLTVV.

The CDR3 loop reads CASSQVEGTSMKYF. The DNA for the CDR3 is TGCGCCAGCAGCCAAGTTGAAGGGACTAGCATGAAGTATTTT. The rearrangement joins TRBV4-3 to TRBJ2-3, with 9 nucleotides matching TRBD2. V lost 1 base, J lost 13 bases, and 9 bases stayed unmatched. Germline V gene data show CDR1 as LGHNA and CDR2 as YSLEER. The CDR3 consists of 14 residues.

V usage is TRBV9 and J usage is TRBJ1-1; perhaps TRBD1 as D (5 bases). V was clipped by 3 bases and J by 0 bases, with 12 bases between them. Germline assignment: CDR1 SGDLS and CDR2 YYNGEE. The CDR3 contains 15 residues. This chain's CDR3 is CASSGGGALNTEAFF. The CDR3 nucleotides read TGTGCCAGCAGCGGCGGAGGGGCGTTGAACACTGAAGCTTTCTTT.

DNA of the CDR3: TGTGCCATCAAGGCGGGCCAGTTAGCGTACAATGAGCAGTTCTTC. Translation gives CAIKAGQLAYNEQFF. J is TRBJ2-1 and V is TRBV10-3; tentative D call: TRBD2 (5 bases). This CDR3 is built from 15 residues. CDR1 ENHRY and CDR2 SYGVKD come from the germline V gene. V gave up 7 bases and J gave up 4 bases, with 17 bases separating them.

The chain links TRBV27 to TRBJ2-5; D is ambiguous. The CDR3 length is 14 residues. The V and J ends lost 5 bases and 2 bases respectively, with 12 bases between them. Germline V gene sequence: CDR1 MNHEY, CDR2 SMNVEV (reference sequence). As DNA, the CDR3 is TGTGCCAGCAGTCGAATAGGACGGCAAGAGACCCAGTACTTC. It translates to CASSRIGRQETQYF.

Here the CDR3 reads CASSPFGGSGNEQFF. The CDR3 DNA reads as TGTGCCAGCTCACCCTTCGGAGGGAGCGGCAATGAGCAGTTCTTC. The chain combines TRBV18 with TRBJ2-1; D is perhaps TRBD2 (6 bases). V was clipped by 3 bases and J by 6 bases, with 15 bases between them. CDR1 and CDR2 (germline): KGHSH, LQKENI. The CDR3 is 15 amino acids.